This entry features one T cell receptor (beta chain) sequence. Its antigen is not identified. A 1 in 200,000 to 1 in 1 million T cell depth was the sequencing target. The assay was immunoSEQ multiplex PCR, and TCRdb's table has in-frame clones only and misses some. The data contain 130,000 or so clones, over 75% of them singletons. This entry is derived from a study of cytotoxic CD8 clonotypes in ibrutinib-treated CLL. Study at large: Collecting the response samples happened after a median 12 months of treatment, with a range of 6 to 36. Broader study findings: Clonality went up at ibrutinib response and then declined back toward baseline at progression.

With V trimmed by 4 bases and J by 2 bases, 8 bases remained unmatched. This CDR3 comprises 16 residues. CDR1 KGHSH and CDR2 LQKENI come from the germline V gene. Sequenced material: PBMCs, taken after 24 months of ibrutinib treatment. The rearrangement links TRBV18 to TRBJ2-7; TRBD1 aligns across 10 bases. The TCR was taken from a human donor with chronic lymphocytic leukemia. The CDR3: CASSQQPGQGTYEQYF. The CDR3 DNA reads TGTGCCAGCTCACAACAGCCGGGACAGGGGACCTACGAGCAGTACTTC.